This T cell receptor (beta chain) was observed in a study of blood T cell repertoires in COVID-19. Study at large: Sites across the United States, Italy and Spain contributed samples from acute and convalescent COVID-19.

Authors' methods: Nucleated cell number was recorded as an estimate derived from reference gene primer amplification. Only in-frame clones appear in the TCRdb table, and some are missing; sequencing was by immunoSEQ multiplex PCR. The D gene and trimming were derived from the DNA, and the V and J assignments and clone size from that table. The table has roughly 59,000 clones, 70% to 85% seen once; the top ten hold around 12%. This clone was detected only a few times. V was clipped by 3 bases and J by 3 bases; unmatched bases: 2. The CDR3 length is 13 residues. The clonotype was recovered from a man at least 80 years old with acute or convalescent COVID-19. The V call is TRBV12-3 or TRBV12-4, the J call TRBJ2-7, with 7 bases identical to TRBD2. Sample: peripheral blood. Written as DNA, the CDR3 is TGTGCCAGCAGTTTCTGGGGGGGCTACGAGCAGTACTTC. Translated, it gives CASSFWGGYEQYF.